The 10 T cell receptor beta chains below were found in one sample sequenced in a study of CD8+ T cells in alopecia areata (dated by TCRdb to 2016 to 2019). Taken with the paper, the label for time point translates to: more than three weeks on oral tofacitinib. The treatment or condition label on this specimen signifies: oral pan-JAK inhibitor, 5-10 mg twice daily. Library generation was performed with the immunoSEQ multiplex PCR assay. RNA was extracted from all samples and reverse transcribed into cDNA as template for TCR sequencing. TCRdb retrieved this table from immuneACCESS and kept in-frame rearrangements only. Not all clones are present; in checked studies, unresolved V genes account for under half, and no reason is known for the remainder. The sample records about 190,000 clones, approximately 56% of which are singletons. Of the sample, 0.65% to 0.7% falls within the top ten clones. The sequenced sample was CD4+ T cells sorted from blood, obtained at week 4, from a patient treated with tofacitinib. The receptor set was obtained from a human donor with alopecia areata.

In regard to this clone: The junction and the germline gene differ at one end; a read error may be behind it. The rearrangement links TRBV6-1 to TRBJ2-7; D unclear. The germline V gene encodes CDR1 MNHNS and CDR2 SASEGT. This CDR3 has 13 amino acids. The CDR3 is CASSEALHPAIKF. DNA for the CDR3: TGTGCCAGCAGTGAAGCGTTGCATCCAGCGATAAAGTTC.

V and J are TRBV5-1 and TRBJ2-3, with TRBD1 identical over 9 bases. The trim removed 0 bases at V and 5 bases at J, leaving 4 bases unmatched. Looked up from germline, CDR1 is SGHRS and CDR2 is YFSETQ. CDR3 length: 15 amino acids. CDR3 nucleotides: TGCGCCAGCAGCTTGGCAACAGGGGGCGGAGATACGCAGTATTTT. Translation gives CASSLATGGGDTQYF.

In nucleotides, the CDR3 is TGTGCCACCAGCAGACAACTGGGACAGGGACATGGCTACACCTTC. It is translated as CATSRQLGQGHGYTF. The J gene is TRBJ1-2, the V gene TRBV15; 9 bases align to TRBD1. V shed 2 bases and J 6 bases; nucleotides not matched to a gene: 7. The CDR3 totals 15 residues. Germline CDR1 LNHNV, CDR2 YYDKDF (reference sequence). The complete variable domain, with remaining parts taken from reference TRBV15 and TRBJ1-2, reads DAMVIQNPRYQVTQFGKPVTLSCSQTLNHNVMYWYQQKSSQAPKLLFHYYDKDFNNEADTPDNFQSRRPNTSFCFLDIRSPGLGDTAMYLCATSRQLGQGHGYTFGSGTRLTVV.

J is TRBJ2-6 and V is TRBV30; D possibly matches TRBD1 or TRBD2 (5 bases each). This CDR3 is 17 amino acids long. Per the germline V gene, CDR1 is GTSNPN and CDR2 is SVGIG (reference sequence). The V gene lost 0 bases and the J gene lost 1 base, with 13 bases spanning the gap. The CDR3 nucleotides read TGTGCCTGGAGTGTTGTCCAGGGACGTTCTGGGGCCAACGTCCTGACTTTC. Amino acids: CAWSVVQGRSGANVLTF.

In the case of this clone: Other DNA sequences in this sample translate to the same CDR3. This sequence joins TRBV7-2 and TRBJ2-5; D possibly corresponds to TRBD2 (6 bases). From germline, CDR1 is SGHTA and CDR2 FQGNSA. The CDR3 is made up of 13 amino acids. With 1 base removed from V and 5 bases from J, the gap between germline ends came to 8 bases. CDR3 in DNA: TGTGCCAGCAGCTTAGTACGGGGGGAGACCCAGTACTTC. Protein product: CASSLVRGETQYF. Using reference TRBV7-2 and TRBJ2-5 for the parts outside the CDR3, the full variable domain is GAGVSQSPSNKVTEKGKDVELRCDPISGHTALYWYRQSLGQGLEFLIYFQGNSAPDKSGLPSDRFSAERTGGSVSTLTIQRTQQEDSAVYLCASSLVRGETQYFGPGTRLLVL.

The CDR3 DNA reads as TGTGCCATCAGTGCCAACACAGGCGAGGGGAACACTGAAGCTTTCTTT. This encodes CAISANTGEGNTEAFF. The chain has TRBV10-3 and TRBJ1-1; the D gene is possibly TRBD1 (5 bases). Trimming pared 4 bases from V and 1 base from J, leaving 16 bases between. CDR3 length: 16 residues. Germline V gene data show CDR1 as ENHRY and CDR2 as SYGVKD.

Note on this clone: Other DNA sequences of this sample code for an identical CDR3. The genes are TRBV29-1 and TRBJ2-7; D remains ambiguous. In germline, CDR1 is SQVTM, CDR2 ANQGSEA. The CDR3 sequence is 10 residues long. V was clipped by 4 bases and J by 7 bases, with 8 bases between them. The CDR3 loop reads CSVVVGEQYF. The DNA of the CDR3 is TGCAGCGTTGTAGTGGGGGAGCAGTACTTC.

Note on this clone: Within the sample, other DNA sequences also encode this same CDR3. The CDR3 protein is CASSLGQQETQYF. DNA of the CDR3: TGTGCCAGCAGCTTAGGACAGCAAGAGACCCAGTACTTC. V gene TRBV5-4 combines with J gene TRBJ2-5, with a possible D match to TRBD1 (6 bases). Trimming took 2 bases from V and 2 from J, leaving 7 bases between them. Per germline, CDR1 SGHNT and CDR2 YYREEE (reference sequence). CDR3 length: 13 residues.

V is TRBV29-1 and J is TRBJ2-1, with D perhaps TRBD2 (5 bases). The CDR3 extends over 10 amino acids. V shed 7 bases and J shed 10 bases, with 11 bases lying between them. Germline lookup yields CDR1 SQVTM and CDR2 ANQGSEA. This chain's CDR3 is CSGGLGEQFF. CDR3 bases: TGCAGCGGAGGGTTGGGCGAGCAGTTCTTC.

The genes are TRBV5-1 and TRBJ1-2, with D perhaps TRBD1 (6 bases). Germline loops: CDR1 SGHRS, CDR2 YFSETQ. Trimming stripped 4 bases from V and 8 bases from J, with 15 bases between. CDR3 length: 13 amino acids. Here the CDR3 reads CASSDQTGNGYTF. CDR3 DNA sequence: TGCGCCAGCAGCGACCAGACAGGAAACGGCTACACCTTC.